Listed below are T cell receptor beta chains from one sample, sequenced in a study of CD8 T cells in ankylosing spondylitis. TCRdb used MiXCR to reprocess the 5' RACE reads, holding one entry per CDR3 protein. The top ten clones hold under 4.5% of a sample with 450,000 to 550,000 distinct CDR3 sequences, about 5.7% of them seen once. Sequencing input: blood, either unsorted or a sorted T cell fraction (not recorded which). The receptors come from a male donor with ankylosing spondylitis. CDR3s include the opening cysteine and the closing phenylalanine or tryptophan. A D gene is named only where the DNA matches it firmly. Size tells how often a clone was seen (once, few, many) or the class of an expanded clone, and some rows leave it out.

J | V | D | size | CDR3 | DNA
TRBJ2-2 | TRBV5-1 | TRBD1 | many | CASSEGQGAGELFF | TGCGCCAGCAGCGAGGGACAGGGCGCCGGGGAGCTGTTTTTT
TRBJ2-7 | TRBV7-2 | NA | many | CASSSLRLEGAQYF | TGTGCCAGCAGCTCACTACGGTTAGAGGGCGCACAGTACTTC
TRBJ1-6 | TRBV5-1 | NA | many | CASSLLQTNSPLHF | TGCGCCAGCAGCTTGCTACAGACTAATTCACCCCTCCACTTT
TRBJ2-3 | TRBV4-2 | NA | few | CASSQGGRGTDTQYF | TGTGCCAGCAGCCAAGGAGGGCGGGGCACAGATACGCAGTATTTT
TRBJ1-2 | TRBV7-2 | NA | many | CASSPHPAGGVYGYTF | TGTGCCAGCAGCCCCCACCCGGCGGGGGGCGTCTATGGCTACACCTTC
TRBJ2-7 | TRBV12-3/TRBV12-4 | TRBD1 | few | CASRNRDRDYEQYF | TGTGCCAGCAGAAACCGGGACAGAGACTACGAGCAGTACTTC
TRBJ1-1 | TRBV4-3 | NA | many | CASSQGAGASTEAFF | TGCGCCAGCAGCCAAGGAGCAGGGGCGAGTACTGAAGCTTTCTTT
TRBJ2-7 | TRBV6-5 | NA | few | CASSYSVGSSYEQYF | TGTGCCAGCAGTTACTCAGTCGGGAGCTCCTACGAGCAGTACTTC
TRBJ2-7 | TRBV20-1 | TRBD1 | few | CSARTRTGQSYEQYF | TGCAGTGCTCGAACCCGGACAGGACAGTCCTACGAGCAGTACTTC
TRBJ2-7 | TRBV27 | NA | few | CASLEQVLSYEQYF | TGTGCCAGTTTGGAGCAGGTGCTCTCCTACGAGCAGTACTTC
TRBJ2-2 | TRBV9 | NA | few | CASSVDTRTGELFF | TGTGCCAGCAGCGTAGATACTCGGACCGGGGAGCTGTTTTTT
TRBJ1-2 | TRBV5-6 | NA | many | CASSHYYGYTF | TGTGCCAGCAGTCACTACTATGGCTACACCTTC
TRBJ1-3 | TRBV7-6 | NA | many | CASSLAPGGSPGNTIYF | TGTGCCAGCAGCTTAGCCCCCGGGGGGAGCCCTGGAAACACCATATATTTT
TRBJ1-2 | TRBV6-5 | NA | many | CASSFKVYGAKDYGYTF | TGTGCCAGCAGTTTTAAAGTATATGGGGCTAAGGACTATGGCTACACCTTC
TRBJ1-2 | TRBV10-3 | NA | few | CAISPPLSGNDGYTF | TGTGCCATCAGCCCCCCGCTTTCAGGGAATGATGGCTACACCTTC
TRBJ2-5 | TRBV7-9 | NA | many | CASGGETQYF | TGTGCCAGCGGAGGGGAGACCCAGTACTTC
TRBJ2-7 | TRBV24-1 | NA | many | CATSDLNNYEQYF | TGTGCCACCAGTGACCTGAACAATTACGAGCAGTACTTC
TRBJ2-1 | TRBV7-2 | NA | NA | CASSPVRAHNEQFF | TGTGCCAGCAGCCCGGTAAGGGCCCACAATGAGCAGTTCTTC
TRBJ2-7 | TRBV7-2 | NA | many | CASQPVWGAIVHEQYF | TGTGCCTCCCAACCTGTGTGGGGGGCGATAGTCCACGAGCAGTACTTC
TRBJ2-3 | TRBV27 | NA | many | CASGPLDSTDTQYF | TGTGCCAGCGGGCCCCTCGACAGCACAGATACGCAGTATTTT
TRBJ2-5 | TRBV5-5 | TRBD1 | few | CASSPPGQGVETQYF | TGTGCCAGCAGCCCGCCGGGACAGGGCGTCGAGACCCAGTACTTC
TRBJ2-7 | TRBV20-1 | TRBD1 | many | CSAREGGPDAYEQYF | TGCAGTGCTAGAGAAGGGGGCCCGGACGCCTACGAGCAGTACTTC
TRBJ2-1 | TRBV9 | TRBD1 | NA | CASSVNSGTGQFF | TGTGCCAGCAGCGTAAATTCCGGGACAGGGCAGTTCTTC
TRBJ2-1 | TRBV7-9 | TRBD2 | many | CASSLALAGVYNEQFF | TGTGCCAGCAGCTTAGCGCTAGCGGGAGTTTACAATGAGCAGTTCTTC
TRBJ2-1 | TRBV5-1 | TRBD1 | many | CASSLFVPTGLANSYNEQFF | TGCGCCAGCAGCTTGTTCGTCCCGACAGGGCTTGCTAATTCCTACAATGAGCAGTTCTTC
TRBJ2-5 | TRBV20-1 | NA | few | CSAIHRGGETQYF | TGCAGTGCTATTCACAGGGGGGGAGAGACCCAGTACTTC
TRBJ2-7 | TRBV3-1 | TRBD1 | many | CASSQGRDRGSRGYEQYF | TGTGCCAGCAGCCAAGGTCGGGACAGGGGGTCTCGAGGTTACGAGCAGTACTTC
TRBJ2-1 | TRBV4-3 | TRBD2 | many | CASSQGVSGSYNEQFF | TGCGCCAGCAGCCAAGGGGTTAGCGGGAGCTACAATGAGCAGTTCTTC
TRBJ2-3 | TRBV7-8 | NA | many | CASSPLGGTYTDTQYF | TGTGCCAGCAGCCCCCTCGGGGGAACGTACACAGATACGCAGTATTTT
TRBJ2-5 | TRBV9 | NA | many | CASSVDTGGETQYF | TGTGCCAGCAGCGTAGATACAGGAGGGGAGACCCAGTACTTC
TRBJ2-1 | TRBV29-1 | NA | many | CSVERQSYNEQFF | TGCAGCGTTGAACGTCAATCCTACAATGAGCAGTTCTTC
TRBJ1-1 | TRBV7-9 | TRBD1 | NA | CASRAGTGTLNTEAFF | TGTGCCAGCAGGGCCGGGACAGGGACCCTTAACACTGAAGCTTTCTTT
TRBJ2-1 | TRBV20-1 | NA | many | CSAVGLPLEGQFF | TGCAGTGCAGTCGGTCTGCCGTTAGAAGGGCAGTTCTTC
TRBJ2-7 | TRBV20-1 | TRBD2 | many | CSVGTTSSYEQYF | TGCAGTGTCGGGACTACGTCATCCTACGAGCAGTACTTC
TRBJ1-1 | TRBV20-1 | NA | many | CSARAGLWTLPFF | TGCAGTGCTAGAGCGGGACTCTGGACTCTCCCTTTCTTT
TRBJ2-5 | TRBV27 | TRBD2 | few | CASSRSGGPQETQYF | TGTGCCAGCAGCCGTAGCGGGGGGCCACAAGAGACCCAGTACTTC
TRBJ1-5 | TRBV11-1 | NA | many | CASSPVRPGYYSNQPQHF | TGTGCCAGCAGCCCCGTGAGGCCCGGATACTATAGCAATCAGCCCCAGCATTTT
TRBJ2-3 | TRBV20-1 | TRBD2 | many | CSARGTSGSTDTQYF | TGCAGCGCCCGAGGGACTAGCGGGAGCACAGATACGCAGTATTTT
TRBJ2-5 | TRBV28 | TRBD1 | many | CASSLYAGQGPETQYF | TGTGCCAGCAGTTTATACGCGGGACAGGGCCCAGAGACCCAGTACTTC
TRBJ1-1 | TRBV11-2 | NA | many | CASSSSQDGTGWNTEAFF | TGTGCCAGCAGCTCGAGCCAGGACGGAACCGGGTGGAACACTGAAGCTTTCTTT
TRBJ2-1 | TRBV24-1 | NA | many | CATSDRESNYNEQFF | TGTGCCACCAGTGACAGGGAGAGTAACTACAATGAGCAGTTCTTC
TRBJ1-2 | TRBV20-1 | NA | many | CSARTGLKGYTF | TGCAGTGCGCGTACAGGGCTCAAAGGCTACACCTTC
TRBJ2-3 | TRBV5-1 | NA | many | CASSLQGHSTDTQYF | TGCGCCAGCAGCTTACAGGGACATAGCACAGATACGCAGTATTTT